A single sample is the source of the 22 T cell receptor beta chains below, sequenced in a study of OX40 agonist ivuxolimab in advanced cancers. The repertoire was sequenced with immunoSEQ multiplex PCR; TCRdb's copy has only in-frame clones and lacks some. The repertoire consists of approximately 17,000 clones, with 84% occurring once and the leading ten covering around 70%. This specimen consisted of CD4+ or CD8+ T cells sorted from blood, obtained in a trial of the OX40 agonist ivuxolimab. The receptor set was obtained from an adult with an advanced solid tumor such as melanoma, head and neck, liver or kidney cancer.

CDR3 residues: CASSRWEGEEQFF. The CDR3 coding sequence is TGTGCCAGCAGCCGATGGGAGGGCGAGGAGCAGTTCTTC. The chain has TRBV14 and TRBJ2-1; 7 bases align to TRBD2. CDR3 size: 13 residues. Germline CDR1 reads SGHDN; CDR2 reads FVKESK. V dropped 4 bases and J dropped 10; count of bases not matched to a gene: 7.

The genes are TRBV7-9 and TRBJ1-4; D unclear. The CDR3 is 17 amino acids. The V end lost 1 base, the J end lost 5 bases, and 17 bases lay between the germline ends. The germline V gene encodes CDR1 SEHNR and CDR2 FQNEAQ (reference sequence). In DNA, the CDR3 is TGTGCCAGCAGCTTAGACCCTACGACGGATTACAATGAAAAACTGTTTTTT. Translating it yields CASSLDPTTDYNEKLFF. The full variable domain, its missing parts supplied by reference TRBV7-9 and TRBJ1-4, is DTGVSQNPRHKITKRGQNVTFRCDPISEHNRLYWYRQTLGQGPEFLTYFQNEAQLEKSRLLSDRFSAERPKGSFSTLEIQRTEQGDSAMYLCASSLDPTTDYNEKLFFGSGTQLSVL.

This clone has just a few counts. The rearrangement joins TRBV2 to TRBJ2-1; TRBD2 might be the D (5 bases). There are 14 residues in the CDR3. The germline V gene encodes CDR1 SNHLY and CDR2 FYNNEI. The V gene lost 1 base and the J gene lost 4 bases, with 8 bases spanning the gap. This CDR3 is CASSEVTTYNEQFF. CDR3 nucleotides: TGTGCCAGCAGTGAAGTGACTACGTACAATGAGCAGTTCTTC.

Details on this clone: An end of the junction differs from the germline gene, which may be a read error. The V call is TRBV7-7, the J call TRBJ2-5, with TRBD2 matching over 10 bases. The CDR3 loop spans 15 amino acids. Germline values: CDR1 SSHAT, CDR2 FNYEAQ (reference sequence). The CDR3 loop reads CASSFTSGEQETQYF. CDR3 nucleotides: TGTGCTAGCAGCTTCACTAGCGGGGAACAAGAGACCCAGTACTTC.

The genes are TRBV6-5 and TRBJ2-1; D is unclear. V was clipped by 5 bases and J by 4 bases, with 15 bases between them. The CDR3 is 15 residues long. In germline, CDR1 is MNHEY, CDR2 SVGAGI. The CDR3 is CASSLTEVGYNEQFF. The CDR3 DNA follows: TGTGCCAGCAGTCTGACTGAAGTGGGGTACAATGAGCAGTTCTTC.

The CDR3 nucleotides read TGCGCCAGCAGCCAAGATGTAACAGCCTATGGCTACACCTTC. Translation: CASSQDVTAYGYTF. The V call is TRBV4-1, the J call TRBJ1-2; D gene unclear. This CDR3 is built from 14 residues. The ends were cut back, 0 bases at V and 4 bases at J, with 9 bases in the middle. The V gene's germline CDR1 is MGHRA and CDR2 YSYEKL.

The chain recombines TRBV25-1 with TRBJ1-3; D remains unclear. With 4 bases removed from V and 0 bases from J, the gap between germline ends came to 7 bases. The CDR3 spans 14 residues. Per the germline V gene, CDR1 is MGHDK and CDR2 is SYGVNS. CDR3 sequence reads: CASSAVSSGNTIYF. The CDR3 DNA reads as TGTGCCAGCAGTGCGGTTTCCTCTGGAAACACCATATATTTT.

The chain combines TRBV29-1 with TRBJ2-7, with D perhaps TRBD2 (6 bases). There are 12 residues in the CDR3. V was shortened by 1 base and J by 7 bases, with 11 bases between the two germline ends. Germline-derived CDR1 and CDR2 are SQVTM and ANQGSEA. Written as DNA, the CDR3 is TGCAGCGTTGAAGGCCGGGAGCGTGAGCAGTACTTC. Encoded protein: CSVEGREREQYF.

The J gene is TRBJ1-1, the V gene TRBV6-5; tentatively, D is TRBD1 (6 bases). The V end lost 6 bases, the J end lost 5 bases, and 19 bases lay between the germline ends. The CDR3 runs 15 residues. CDR1 is MNHEY and CDR2 is SVGAGI in the germline V gene. The CDR3 DNA reads as TGTGCCAGCAGACTCCGCGCGGGGGGCCGAACTGAAGCTTTCTTT. Translated: CASRLRAGGRTEAFF.

The chain couples TRBV27 to TRBJ2-1; a possible D gene is TRBD1 (6 bases). The CDR3 totals 15 residues. The V and J ends lost 4 bases and 1 base respectively, with 11 bases between them. The V gene's germline CDR1 is MNHEY and CDR2 SMNVEV (reference sequence). CDR3 in amino acids: CASSSTGTSYNEQFF. Written as DNA, the CDR3 is TGTGCCAGCAGTTCCACAGGGACATCCTACAATGAGCAGTTCTTC.

The gene calls are TRBV5-6 and TRBJ2-5; 10 positions agree with TRBD1. Unmatched junction bases numbered 1, after V lost 3 bases and J lost 5 bases. Germline V gene sequence: CDR1 SGHDT, CDR2 YYEEEE. This CDR3 has 13 residues. The CDR3 protein is CASSWGQGETQYF. For the CDR3, the DNA is TGTGCCAGCAGCTGGGGACAGGGGGAGACCCAGTACTTC.

The CDR3 sequence is CASSAGTGYEQYF. CDR3 DNA sequence: TGCGCCAGCAGTGCCGGGACAGGGTACGAGCAGTACTTC. J is TRBJ2-7 and V is TRBV10-1; 9 bases fit TRBD1. The J segment lost 4 bases and the V segment lost 4 bases, leaving 2 bases of the junction unmatched. The germline V gene has CDR1 WNHNN and CDR2 SYGVQD (reference sequence). This CDR3 region has 13 residues.

The chain has TRBV14 and TRBJ2-7; D is unclear. CDR1 and CDR2 (germline): SGHDN, FVKESK. The CDR3 contains 14 residues. Trimming took off 1 base at V and 2 bases at J, with 9 bases between the two ends. The CDR3 coding sequence is TGTGCCAGCAGCCAAGGTTACGGTCCCTACGAGCAGTACTTC. Its protein is CASSQGYGPYEQYF.

The gene calls are TRBV11-3 and TRBJ2-1, with a weak D call TRBD1 (5 bases). Germline-derived CDR1 and CDR2 are SGHNT and YENEEA. The CDR3 extends over 12 amino acids. The ends were cut back, 4 bases at V and 6 bases at J, with 7 bases in the middle. DNA of the CDR3: TGTGCCAGCAGCTCCACAGGCAATGAGCAGTTCTTC. Translating it yields CASSSTGNEQFF.

This clone was counted once. The chain couples TRBV27 to TRBJ1-6; no firm D call. V was cut by 8 bases and J by 7 bases, with 9 bases left in between. CDR3 length: 12 amino acids. The germline V gene has CDR1 MNHEY and CDR2 SMNVEV (reference sequence). CDR3 DNA: TGTGCCAGCTCCAAATGGAATTCACCCCTCCACTTT. Protein product: CASSKWNSPLHF.

The chain carries TRBV20-1 and TRBJ2-1; unclear D gene. The germline gives CDR1 DFQATT, CDR2 SNEGSKA (reference sequence). V was pared by 0 bases and J by 8 bases, with 5 bases between. This CDR3 is built from 11 residues. In DNA form, the CDR3 reads TGCAGTGCTAGAGAAGGAGATGAGCAGTTCTTC. It translates to CSAREGDEQFF.

The V call is TRBV30, the J call TRBJ2-5; no clear D gene. CDR1 and CDR2 (germline): GTSNPN, SVGIG (reference sequence). V gave up 2 bases and J gave up 7 bases, with 5 bases separating them. The CDR3 sequence is 10 residues long. This chain's CDR3 is CAWSTGTQYF. CDR3 in DNA: TGTGCCTGGAGTACTGGGACCCAGTACTTC.

Here the CDR3 reads CASSLVFIGLAGSFDEQFF. In nucleotides, the CDR3 is TGTGCCAGCAGCTTGGTTTTTATCGGACTAGCGGGAAGTTTCGATGAGCAGTTCTTC. The V and J genes are TRBV5-6 and TRBJ2-1; 12 bases align to TRBD2. This CDR3 has 19 amino acids. Germline V gives CDR1 SGHDT, CDR2 YYEEEE. V lost 0 bases to trimming and J lost 8 bases; unmatched junction nucleotides: 15.

The V gene is TRBV27, the J gene TRBJ2-3; the D is unclear. Germline values: CDR1 MNHEY, CDR2 SMNVEV (reference sequence). There are 14 residues in the CDR3. Trimming took 2 bases from V and 6 from J, leaving 12 bases between them. In nucleotides, the CDR3 is TGTGCCAGCAGTTTAGAACAGAATAGGGATACGCAGTATTTT. Residues: CASSLEQNRDTQYF.

This rearrangement joins TRBV27 to TRBJ2-7; weak D call: TRBD2 (6 bases). The CDR3 contains 13 residues. CDR1 and CDR2 (germline): MNHEY, SMNVEV (reference sequence). With 7 bases removed from V and 1 base from J, the gap between germline ends came to 11 bases. CDR3 in amino acids: CASMGGASYEQYF. For the CDR3, the DNA is TGTGCCAGCATGGGCGGGGCTTCCTACGAGCAGTACTTC.

This clone was recorded only once. This rearrangement joins TRBV7-9 to TRBJ2-5; D unresolved. The end of the DNA fits TRBJ2-7 better, so the J call may be wrong. Germline CDR1 and CDR2: SEHNR and FQNEAQ (reference sequence). This CDR3 comprises 13 residues. The DNA for the CDR3 is TGTGCCAGCAGCCCCCCGGCCGCCTACGAGCAGTACTTC. Protein: CASSPPAAYEQYF.

The chain recombines TRBV28 with TRBJ2-7; 7 bases are shared with TRBD2. Per germline, CDR1 MDHEN and CDR2 SYDVKM. V trimming: 6 bases; J trimming: 2 bases; junction bases outside the gene matches: 1. The CDR3 sequence is 12 residues long. CDR3 sequence: CASSGGTYEQYF. For the CDR3, the DNA is TGTGCCAGCAGCGGGGGGACCTACGAGCAGTACTTC.